Included here is one TCR beta chain sequence, with context. The data stem from a study of shared clonotypes between healthy human individuals. TCRdb keeps only in-frame clones here, not all; method: immunoSEQ multiplex PCR. The sample has around 1.1 million clones; approximately 78% are singletons. Germline V lookup: CDR1 MDHEN, CDR2 SYDVKM. Trimming removed 5 bases from V and 2 bases from J; junction bases left unmatched: 6. The CDR3 runs 16 residues. The receptor was derived from a man between 18 and 35 years old in good health. Some clones in this sample may be carry-over from other donors' samples. The chain couples TRBV28 to TRBJ1-5, with 10 bases matching TRBD1. Sequences were obtained from memory CD4+ T cells from PBMCs. Subset here: CD45RA-negative fraction. The CDR3 nucleotides are TGTGCCAGCAGTACCACCGGGACAGGGGGCAATCAGCCCCAGCATTTT. Protein product: CASSTTGTGGNQPQHF.